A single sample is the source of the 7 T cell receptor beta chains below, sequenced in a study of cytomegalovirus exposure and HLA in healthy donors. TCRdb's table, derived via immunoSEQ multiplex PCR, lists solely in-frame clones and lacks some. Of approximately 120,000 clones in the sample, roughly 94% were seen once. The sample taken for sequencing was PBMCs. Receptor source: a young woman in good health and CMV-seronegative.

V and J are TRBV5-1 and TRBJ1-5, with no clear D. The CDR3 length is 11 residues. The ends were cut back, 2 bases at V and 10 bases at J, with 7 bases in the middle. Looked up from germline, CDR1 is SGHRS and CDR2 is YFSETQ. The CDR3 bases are TGCGCCAGCAGCTTAGCCCGACCCCAGCATTTT. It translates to CASSLARPQHF.

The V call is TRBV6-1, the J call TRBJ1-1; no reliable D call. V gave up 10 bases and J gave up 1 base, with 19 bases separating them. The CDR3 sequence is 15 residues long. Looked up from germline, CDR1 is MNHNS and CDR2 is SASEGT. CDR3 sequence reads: CAISERGYPNTEAFF. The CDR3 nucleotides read TGTGCCATATCGGAGCGAGGGTACCCGAACACTGAAGCTTTCTTT.

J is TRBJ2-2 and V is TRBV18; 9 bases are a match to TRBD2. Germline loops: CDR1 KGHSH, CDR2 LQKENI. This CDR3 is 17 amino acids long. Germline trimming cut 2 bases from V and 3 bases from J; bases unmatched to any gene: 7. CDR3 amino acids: CASSPGLAGSHTGELFF. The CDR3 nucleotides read TGTGCCAGCTCACCAGGGCTAGCGGGATCGCACACCGGGGAGCTGTTTTTT.

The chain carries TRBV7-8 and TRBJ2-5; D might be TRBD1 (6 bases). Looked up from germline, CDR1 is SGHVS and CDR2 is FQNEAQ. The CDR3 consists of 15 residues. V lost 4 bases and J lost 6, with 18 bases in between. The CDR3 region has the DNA TGTGCCAGCAGCTCATCTGACAGGTGGGGAAAGACCCAGTACTTC. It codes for CASSSSDRWGKTQYF.

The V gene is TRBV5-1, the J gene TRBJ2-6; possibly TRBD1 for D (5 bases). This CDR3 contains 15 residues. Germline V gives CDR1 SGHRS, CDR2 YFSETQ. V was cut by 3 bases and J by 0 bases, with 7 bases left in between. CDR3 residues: CASSSTVSGANVLTF. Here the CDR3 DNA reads TGCGCCAGCAGCTCGACAGTCTCTGGGGCCAACGTCCTGACTTTC.

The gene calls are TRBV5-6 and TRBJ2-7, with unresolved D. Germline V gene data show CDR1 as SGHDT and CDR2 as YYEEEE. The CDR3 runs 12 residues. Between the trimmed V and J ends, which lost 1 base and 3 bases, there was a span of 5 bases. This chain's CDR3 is CASSLNYYEQYF. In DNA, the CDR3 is TGTGCCAGCAGCTTGAACTACTACGAGCAGTACTTC.

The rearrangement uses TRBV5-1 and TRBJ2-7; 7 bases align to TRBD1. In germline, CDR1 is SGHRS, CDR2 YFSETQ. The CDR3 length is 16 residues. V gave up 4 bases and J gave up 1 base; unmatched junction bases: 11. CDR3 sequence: CASSLGSDRHSYEQYF. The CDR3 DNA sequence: TGCGCCAGCAGCCTGGGTTCGGACAGGCATTCCTACGAGCAGTACTTC.